This T cell receptor beta chain was identified in a study of blood T cell repertoires in COVID-19 (dated by TCRdb to 2020 to 2021). About the full investigation: Samples from collaborators originated in the United States, Italy and Spain and spanned both the acute and convalescent phases of COVID-19. The repertoires were released in a freely available public database meant as a resource for research on the immune response to SARS-CoV-2. The samples were drawn from two sources: the first 160 participants of the ongoing ImmuneRACE study, and 1,000 to 1,500 subjects contributed by 6 global collaborators. Where available, HLA class I and class II types were taken from metadata supplied by the sample provider and were not determined by assay-based typing. The prospective study material was composed of cDNA or gDNA derived from T cells, B-cell-depleted T cells, or PBMCs. Nearly every sample came with metadata listing a de-identified subject ID, COVID-19 status, age in years and sex. Deeply sampled blood TCRbeta repertoires from subjects exposed to, actively infected with, or recovered from COVID-19 were included in the dataset.

The immunoSEQ Assay, a bias-controlled multiplex PCR, was used to amplify TCRbeta CDR3 regions from genomic DNA. Concerning the study's data processing: The number of nucleated cells in each sample was estimated by amplification of reference gene primers within the assay. To quantify the absolute abundance of each unique TCRbeta CDR3 rearrangement, sequence reads were collapsed and filtered. For each sample, productive Simpson clonality was calculated by taking the square root of Simpson's diversity index across productive rearrangements. Here the immuneACCESS table is served through TCRdb, limited to in-frame sequences with V and J called. Missing clones are a known gap in these copies; in checked studies unresolved V genes cover under half, and the rest lacks a known reason. The DNA was the basis for D and trimming; V, J and clone size are from that table. The sample table holds more than 250,000 clones, of which about 90% were seen once. Approximately 2% of the sample is taken by the ten largest.

Results the study describes overall, beyond this receptor: How much clinical and demographic metadata was included differed by source and by participant, and the metadata was provided uncurated.

For this clone: Its binding antigen is unknown. Within one base of it there is no much larger clone, and no base qualities were kept.

In the germline V gene, CDR1 corresponds to SGHVS and CDR2 to FQNEAQ. From cysteine to phenylalanine, the CDR3 is 15 amino acids long. CDR3 DNA only is kept here, 45 bases in frame from base 1. Trimming accounts for 5 bases at V and 3 bases at J, while the number of junction bases matched to no gene is 5. Another Seattle source contributed samples from volunteer blood donors who had recovered from COVID-19. Collaborating institutions collected whole blood in K2EDTA tubes following their own protocols. For TCRbeta analysis, collaborators shipped samples in one of three forms: frozen whole blood, isolated PBMCs, or DNA extracted from either of those sample types.

The origin of this receptor is a woman aged 25 to 45 who had recovered from COVID-19. Recombination connected TRBV7-8 to TRBJ1-2; the central 11 bases match TRBD1. Material: peripheral blood. Here the CDR3 is given as CASSGRTGGYYGYTF. The DNA sequence follows: TGTGCCAGCAGCGGCCGGACAGGGGGCTACTATGGCTACACCTTC.